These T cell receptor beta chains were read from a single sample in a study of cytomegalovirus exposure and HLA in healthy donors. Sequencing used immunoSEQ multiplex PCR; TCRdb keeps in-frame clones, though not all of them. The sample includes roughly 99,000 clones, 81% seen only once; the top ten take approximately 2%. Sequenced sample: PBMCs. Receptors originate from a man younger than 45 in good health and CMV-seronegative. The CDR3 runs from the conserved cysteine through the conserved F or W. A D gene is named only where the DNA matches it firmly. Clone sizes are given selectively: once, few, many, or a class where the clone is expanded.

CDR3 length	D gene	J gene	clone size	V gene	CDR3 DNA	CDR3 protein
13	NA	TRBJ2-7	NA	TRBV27	TGTGCCAGCAGTTTATTTACCGGGGACGAGCAGTACTTC	CASSLFTGDEQYF
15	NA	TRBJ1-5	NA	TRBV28	TGTGCCAGCAGAACCTACAGGGCCGGCAATCAGCCCCAGCATTTT	CASRTYRAGNQPQHF
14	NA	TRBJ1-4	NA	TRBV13	TGTGCCAGCAGCTTAAGGGGGTTTAATGAAAAACTGTTTTTT	CASSLRGFNEKLFF
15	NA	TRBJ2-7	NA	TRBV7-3	TGTGCCAGCAGCCCAACCCCGCCAGGGCTCAACGAGCAGTACTTC	CASSPTPPGLNEQYF
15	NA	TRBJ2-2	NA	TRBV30	TGTGCCTGGAGTGCCCTCAGGGGGGCAACCGGGGAGCTGTTTTTT	CAWSALRGATGELFF
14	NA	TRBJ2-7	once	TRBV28	TGTGCCAGCAGGATGACGGACAACTCCTACGAGCAGTACTTC	CASRMTDNSYEQYF
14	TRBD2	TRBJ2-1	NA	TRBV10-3	TGTGCCATCGGAGGCCTAGCGGGAGCGGGTGAGCAGTTCTTC	CAIGGLAGAGEQFF
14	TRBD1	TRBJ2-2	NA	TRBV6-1	TGTGCCATCCAAAGGGACAGATTCACCGGGGAGCTGTTTTTT	CAIQRDRFTGELFF
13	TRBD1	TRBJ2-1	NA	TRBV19	TGTGCCAGTAGCCCCGGGACAGGGAATGAGCAGTTCTTC	CASSPGTGNEQFF
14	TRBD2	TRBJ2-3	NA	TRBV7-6	TGTGCCAGCAGCCGCGGGACTAGCGCAGATACGCAGTATTTT	CASSRGTSADTQYF
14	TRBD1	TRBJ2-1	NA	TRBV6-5	TGTGCCAGCAGTTACACGACAGGGGTGAATGAGCAGTTCTTC	CASSYTTGVNEQFF
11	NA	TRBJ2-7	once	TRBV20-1	TGCAGTGCCCCCCGGGTTGCCGAGCAGTACTTC	CSAPRVAEQYF
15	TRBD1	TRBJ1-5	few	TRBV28	TGTGCCAGCAGCCTTAAGGGGGCGTATAATCAGCCCCAGCATTTT	CASSLKGAYNQPQHF
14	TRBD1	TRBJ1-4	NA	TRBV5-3	TGTGCCAGAAGCTCCGGGACAGACAATGAAAAACTGTTTTTT	CARSSGTDNEKLFF
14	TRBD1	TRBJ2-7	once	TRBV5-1	TGCGCCAGCAGCCCTCGGGACAGCTCCTACGAGCAGTACTTC	CASSPRDSSYEQYF
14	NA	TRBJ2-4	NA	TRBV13	TGTGCCAGCAGCAGCTACTTAGCCAAAAACATTCAGTACTTC	CASSSYLAKNIQYF
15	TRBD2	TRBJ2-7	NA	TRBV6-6	TGTGCCAGCAGCGCCCGGGACTACAACTCCTACGAGCAGTACTTC	CASSARDYNSYEQYF
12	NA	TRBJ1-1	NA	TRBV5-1	TGCGCCAGCAGCTCCGCAGGGCCTGAAGCTTTCTTT	CASSSAGPEAFF
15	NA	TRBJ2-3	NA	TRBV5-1	TGCGCCAGCAGCTTGGAGCCCGGGTTCGCAGATACGCAGTATTTT	CASSLEPGFADTQYF
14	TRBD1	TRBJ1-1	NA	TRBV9	TGTGCCAGCAGCGGACGACAGGGGCGAACTGAAGCTTTCTTT	CASSGRQGRTEAFF
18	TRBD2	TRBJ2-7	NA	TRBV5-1	TGCGCCAGCAGCTTGGCAATTGGGACTAGCGGGAGGGCCGGAGAGCAGTACTTC	CASSLAIGTSGRAGEQYF
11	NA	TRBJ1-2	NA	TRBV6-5	TGTGCCAGCAGTTACGGCATGCAGGTCCTCTTC	CASSYGMQVLF
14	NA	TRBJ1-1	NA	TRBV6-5	TGTGCCAGCAGTTACTCGAACAGGGTTACTAAAGCTTTCTTT	CASSYSNRVTKAFF
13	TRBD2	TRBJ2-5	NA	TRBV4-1	TGCGCCAGCAGCGTCGGACTAGCGGAGACCCAGTACTTC	CASSVGLAETQYF
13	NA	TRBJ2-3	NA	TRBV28	TGTGCCAGCAGCCATCGGGGTGGGGATACGCAGTATTTT	CASSHRGGDTQYF
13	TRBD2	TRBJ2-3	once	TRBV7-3	TGTGCCAGCAGCTCTAGCGGGGGGCCCTATTCATATTTT	CASSSSGGPYSYF
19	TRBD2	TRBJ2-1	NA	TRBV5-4	TGTGCCAGCAGCTCATTCCCCCGGACTAGCGGGGGGATCTACAATGAGCAGTTCTTC	CASSSFPRTSGGIYNEQFF
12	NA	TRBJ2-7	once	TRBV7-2	TGTGCCAGCAGCCTGGGAGCTTACGAGCAGTACTTC	CASSLGAYEQYF
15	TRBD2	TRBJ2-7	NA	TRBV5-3	TGTGCCAGAAGCCCCCGACTAGCGGGTCCGGGGGAGCAGTACTTC	CARSPRLAGPGEQYF
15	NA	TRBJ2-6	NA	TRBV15	TGTGCCACCAGCAGAGACAACTCTGGGGCCAACGTCCTGACTTTC	CATSRDNSGANVLTF
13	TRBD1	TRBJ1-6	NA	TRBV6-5	TGTGCCAGCAGCCTACAGGGGGGGAGTCCCCTCCACTTT	CASSLQGGSPLHF
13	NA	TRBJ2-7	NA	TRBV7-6	TGTGCCAGCAGCCCCGCCCCCGGCGGCGAGCAGTACTTC	CASSPAPGGEQYF
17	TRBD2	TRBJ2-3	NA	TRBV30	TGTGCCTGGGGATCAGGAAGGACTAGCGGACGCACAGATACGCAGTATTTT	CAWGSGRTSGRTDTQYF
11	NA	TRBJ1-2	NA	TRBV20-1	TGCAGTGCTAGTGGAGGATATGGCTACACCTTC	CSASGGYGYTF